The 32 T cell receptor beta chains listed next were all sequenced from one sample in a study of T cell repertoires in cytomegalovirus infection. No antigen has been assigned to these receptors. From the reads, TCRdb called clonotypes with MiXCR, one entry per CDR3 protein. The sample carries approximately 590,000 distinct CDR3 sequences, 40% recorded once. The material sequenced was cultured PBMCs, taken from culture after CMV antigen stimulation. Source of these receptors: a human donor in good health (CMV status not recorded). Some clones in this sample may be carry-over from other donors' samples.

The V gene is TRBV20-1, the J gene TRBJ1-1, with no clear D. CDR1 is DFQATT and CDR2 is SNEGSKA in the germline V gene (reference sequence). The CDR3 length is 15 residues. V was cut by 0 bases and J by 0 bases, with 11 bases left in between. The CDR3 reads CSARDPSPMNTEAFF. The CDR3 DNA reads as TGCAGTGCTAGAGATCCCTCTCCCATGAACACTGAAGCTTTCTTT.

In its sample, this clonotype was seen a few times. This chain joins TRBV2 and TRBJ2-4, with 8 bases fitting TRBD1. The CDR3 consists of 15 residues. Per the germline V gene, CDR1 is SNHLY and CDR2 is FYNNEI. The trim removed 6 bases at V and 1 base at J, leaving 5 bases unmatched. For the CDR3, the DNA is TGTGCCAGCAGGTCAGGGGGCGCCGCCAAAAACATTCAGTACTTC. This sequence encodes CASRSGGAAKNIQYF.

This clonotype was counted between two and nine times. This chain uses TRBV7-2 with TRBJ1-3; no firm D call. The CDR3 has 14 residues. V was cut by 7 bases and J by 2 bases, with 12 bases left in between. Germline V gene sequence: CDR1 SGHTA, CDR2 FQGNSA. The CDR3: CASTQAGAGNTIYF. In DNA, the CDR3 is TGTGCCAGCACCCAGGCGGGAGCTGGAAACACCATATATTTT. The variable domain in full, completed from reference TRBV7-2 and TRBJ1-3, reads GAGVSQSPSNKVTEKGKDVELRCDPISGHTALYWYRQSLGQGLEFLIYFQGNSAPDKSGLPSDRFSAERTGGSVSTLTIQRTQQEDSAVYLCASTQAGAGNTIYFGEGSWLTVV.

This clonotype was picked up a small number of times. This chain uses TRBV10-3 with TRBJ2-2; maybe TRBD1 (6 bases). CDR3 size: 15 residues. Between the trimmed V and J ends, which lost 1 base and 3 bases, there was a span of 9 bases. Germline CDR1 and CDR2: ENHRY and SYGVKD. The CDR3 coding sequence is TGTGCCATCAGTGAGTGGACAGCAGACACCGGGGAGCTGTTTTTT. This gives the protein CAISEWTADTGELFF.

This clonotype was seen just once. The CDR3 region is CASSLDFGGGAEQYF. DNA for the CDR3: TGTGCCAGCAGCTTAGATTTTGGAGGGGGCGCCGAGCAGTACTTC. The chain recombines TRBV11-2 with TRBJ2-7, with D tentatively TRBD1 (7 bases). The germline gives CDR1 SGHAT, CDR2 FQNNGV. CDR3 size: 15 residues. Deletions cut 0 bases from V and 6 bases from J, with 15 bases between.

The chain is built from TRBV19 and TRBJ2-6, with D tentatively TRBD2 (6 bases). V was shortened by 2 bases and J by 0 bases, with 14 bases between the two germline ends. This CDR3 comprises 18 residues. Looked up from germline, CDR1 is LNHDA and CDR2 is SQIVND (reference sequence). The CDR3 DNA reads TGTGCCAGTAGTATAATGTCCGGGAGAAGCTCTGGGGCCAACGTCCTGACTTTC. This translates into CASSIMSGRSSGANVLTF.

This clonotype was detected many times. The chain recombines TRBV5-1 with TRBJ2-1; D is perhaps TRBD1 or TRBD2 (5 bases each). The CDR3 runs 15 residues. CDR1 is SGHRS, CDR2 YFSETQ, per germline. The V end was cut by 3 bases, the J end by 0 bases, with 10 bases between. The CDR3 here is CASSSPGSSYNEQFF. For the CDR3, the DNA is TGCGCCAGCAGCTCCCCAGGGAGCTCCTACAATGAGCAGTTCTTC.

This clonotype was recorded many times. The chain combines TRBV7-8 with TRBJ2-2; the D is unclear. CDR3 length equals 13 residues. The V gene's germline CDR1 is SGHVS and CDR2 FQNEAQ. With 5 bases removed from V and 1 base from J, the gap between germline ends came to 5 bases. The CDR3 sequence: CASSPMNTGELFF. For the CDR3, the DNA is TGTGCCAGCAGCCCCATGAACACCGGGGAGCTGTTTTTT.

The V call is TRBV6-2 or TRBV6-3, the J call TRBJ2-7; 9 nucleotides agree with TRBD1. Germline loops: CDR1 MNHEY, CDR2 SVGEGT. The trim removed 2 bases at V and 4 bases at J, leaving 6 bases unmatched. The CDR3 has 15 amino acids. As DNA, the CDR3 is TGTGCCAGCAGTTACCCGCGGACAGGGGTTTACGAGCAGTACTTC. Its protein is CASSYPRTGVYEQYF.

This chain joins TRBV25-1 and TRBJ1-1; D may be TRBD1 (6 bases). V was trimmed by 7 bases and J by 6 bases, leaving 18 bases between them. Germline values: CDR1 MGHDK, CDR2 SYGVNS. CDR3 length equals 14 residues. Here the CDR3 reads CASTLTGGPAEAFF. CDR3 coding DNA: TGTGCCAGCACTCTGACGGGGGGCCCCGCTGAAGCTTTCTTT.

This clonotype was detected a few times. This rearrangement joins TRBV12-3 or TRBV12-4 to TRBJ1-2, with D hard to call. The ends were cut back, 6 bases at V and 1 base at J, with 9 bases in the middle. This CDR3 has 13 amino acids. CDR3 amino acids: CASSPTDNYGYTF. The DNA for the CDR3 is TGTGCCAGCAGCCCGACTGATAACTATGGCTACACCTTC.

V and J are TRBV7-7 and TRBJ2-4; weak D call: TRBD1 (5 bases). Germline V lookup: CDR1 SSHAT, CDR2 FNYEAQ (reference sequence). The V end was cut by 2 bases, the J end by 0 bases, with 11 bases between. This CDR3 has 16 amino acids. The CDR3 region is CASSLRQILAKNIQYF. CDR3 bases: TGTGCCAGCAGCTTACGACAGATACTAGCCAAAAACATTCAGTACTTC.

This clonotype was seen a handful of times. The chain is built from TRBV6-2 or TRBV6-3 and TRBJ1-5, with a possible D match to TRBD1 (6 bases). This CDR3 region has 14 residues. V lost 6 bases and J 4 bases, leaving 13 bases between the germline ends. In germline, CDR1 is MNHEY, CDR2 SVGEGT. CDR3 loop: CASSGGQRNQPQHF. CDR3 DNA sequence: TGTGCCAGCAGCGGCGGACAGAGAAATCAGCCCCAGCATTTT.

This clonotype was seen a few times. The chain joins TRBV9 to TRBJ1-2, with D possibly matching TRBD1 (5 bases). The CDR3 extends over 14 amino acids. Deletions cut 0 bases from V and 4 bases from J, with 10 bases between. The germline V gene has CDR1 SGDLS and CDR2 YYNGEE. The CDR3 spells CASSVGWTPYGYTF. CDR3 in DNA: TGTGCCAGCAGCGTAGGGTGGACACCCTATGGCTACACCTTC.

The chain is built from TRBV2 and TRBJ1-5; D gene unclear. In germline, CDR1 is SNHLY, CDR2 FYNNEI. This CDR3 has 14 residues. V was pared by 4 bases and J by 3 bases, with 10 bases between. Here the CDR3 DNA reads TGTGCCAGCAGTGGAGGGAGGTCCAATCAGCCCCAGCATTTT. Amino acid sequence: CASSGGRSNQPQHF.

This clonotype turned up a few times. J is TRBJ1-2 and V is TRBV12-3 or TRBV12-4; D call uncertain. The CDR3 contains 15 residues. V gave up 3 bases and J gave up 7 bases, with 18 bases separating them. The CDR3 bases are TGTGCCAGCAGTTTTCAAAGAGGGCGGGTGGCTGGCTACACCTTC. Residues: CASSFQRGRVAGYTF.

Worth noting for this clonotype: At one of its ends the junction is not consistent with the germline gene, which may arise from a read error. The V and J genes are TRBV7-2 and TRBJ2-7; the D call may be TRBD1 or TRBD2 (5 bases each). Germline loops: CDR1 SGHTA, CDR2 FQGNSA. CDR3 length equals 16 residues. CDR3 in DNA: TGTGCCAGCAGCTTAGCACCGGGACCCCCCCCCTACGGGCAGTACTTC. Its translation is CASSLAPGPPPYGQYF.

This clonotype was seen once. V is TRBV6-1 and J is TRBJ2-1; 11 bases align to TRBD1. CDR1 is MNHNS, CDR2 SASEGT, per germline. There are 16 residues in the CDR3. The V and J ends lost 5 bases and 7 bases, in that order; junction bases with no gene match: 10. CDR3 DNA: TGTGCCAGCAGTACGGCCGGACAGGGGGCGCAGAATGAGCAGTTCTTC. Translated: CASSTAGQGAQNEQFF.

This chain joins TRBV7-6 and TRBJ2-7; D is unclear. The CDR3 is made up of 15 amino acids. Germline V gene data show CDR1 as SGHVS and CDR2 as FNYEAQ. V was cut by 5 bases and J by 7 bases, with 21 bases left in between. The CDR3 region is CASSPDPRLLGEQYF. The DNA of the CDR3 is TGTGCCAGCAGCCCCGACCCTCGACTCTTGGGGGAGCAGTACTTC.

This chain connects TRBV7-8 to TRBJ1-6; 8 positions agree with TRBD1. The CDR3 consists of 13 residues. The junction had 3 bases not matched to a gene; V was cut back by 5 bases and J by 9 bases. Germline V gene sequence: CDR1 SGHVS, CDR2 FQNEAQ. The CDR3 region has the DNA TGTGCCAGCAGCACAGACAGGGGTTCACCCCTCCACTTT. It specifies CASSTDRGSPLHF.

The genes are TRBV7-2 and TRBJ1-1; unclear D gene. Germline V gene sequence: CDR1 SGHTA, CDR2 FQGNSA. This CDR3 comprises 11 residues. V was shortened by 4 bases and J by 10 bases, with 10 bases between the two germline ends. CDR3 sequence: CASSSYGGAFF. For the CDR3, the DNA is TGTGCCAGCAGCTCGTACGGTGGAGCTTTCTTT.

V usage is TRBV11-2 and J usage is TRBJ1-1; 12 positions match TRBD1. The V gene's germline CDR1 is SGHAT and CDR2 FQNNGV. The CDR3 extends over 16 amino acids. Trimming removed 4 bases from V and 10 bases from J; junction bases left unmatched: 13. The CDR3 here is CASSSEPWDRGRGAFF. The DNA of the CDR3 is TGTGCCAGCAGCTCAGAACCCTGGGACAGGGGGCGCGGAGCTTTCTTT.

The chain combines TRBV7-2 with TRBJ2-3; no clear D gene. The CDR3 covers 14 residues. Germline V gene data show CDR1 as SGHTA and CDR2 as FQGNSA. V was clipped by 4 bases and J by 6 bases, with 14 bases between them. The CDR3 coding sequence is TGTGCCAGCAGCTCTCCGGACCCGGCGGATACGCAGTATTTT. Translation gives CASSSPDPADTQYF.

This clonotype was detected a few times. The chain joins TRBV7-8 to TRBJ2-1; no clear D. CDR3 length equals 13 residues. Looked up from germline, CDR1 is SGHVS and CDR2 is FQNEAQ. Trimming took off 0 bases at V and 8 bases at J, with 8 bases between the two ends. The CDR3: CASSLASTYEQFF. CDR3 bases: TGTGCCAGCAGCTTAGCGTCCACATATGAGCAGTTCTTC.

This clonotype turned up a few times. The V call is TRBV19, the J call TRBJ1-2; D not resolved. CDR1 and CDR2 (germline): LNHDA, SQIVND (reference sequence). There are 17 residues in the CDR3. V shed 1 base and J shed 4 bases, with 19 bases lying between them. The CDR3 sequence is CASSIAGSRPHLYGYTF. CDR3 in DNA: TGTGCCAGTAGTATAGCGGGCAGCCGTCCCCACCTCTATGGCTACACCTTC.

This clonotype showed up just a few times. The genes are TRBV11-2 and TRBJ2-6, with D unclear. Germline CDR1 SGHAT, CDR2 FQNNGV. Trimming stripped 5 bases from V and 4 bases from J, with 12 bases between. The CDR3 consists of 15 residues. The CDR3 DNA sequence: TGTGCCAGCAGCCTAAGACCCTCCGGGGCCAACGTCCTGACTTTC. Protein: CASSLRPSGANVLTF.

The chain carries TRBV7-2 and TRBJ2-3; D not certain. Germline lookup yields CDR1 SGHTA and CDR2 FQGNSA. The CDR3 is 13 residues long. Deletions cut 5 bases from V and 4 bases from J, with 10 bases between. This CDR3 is CASSPAPPDTQYF. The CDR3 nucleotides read TGTGCCAGCAGCCCCGCCCCCCCAGATACGCAGTATTTT. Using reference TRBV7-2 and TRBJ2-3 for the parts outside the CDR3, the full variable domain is GAGVSQSPSNKVTEKGKDVELRCDPISGHTALYWYRQSLGQGLEFLIYFQGNSAPDKSGLPSDRFSAERTGGSVSTLTIQRTQQEDSAVYLCASSPAPPDTQYFGPGTRLTVL.

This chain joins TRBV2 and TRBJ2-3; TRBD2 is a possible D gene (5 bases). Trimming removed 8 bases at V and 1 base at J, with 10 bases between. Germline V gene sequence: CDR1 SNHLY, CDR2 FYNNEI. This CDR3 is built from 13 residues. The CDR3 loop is CASAMGGTDTQYF. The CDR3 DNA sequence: TGTGCCAGCGCTATGGGAGGCACAGATACGCAGTATTTT.

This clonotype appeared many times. In nucleotides, the CDR3 is TGTGCCAGCAGCCAGATTCCTTCAGGGGAATATGGCTACACCTTC. Amino acids: CASSQIPSGEYGYTF. The chain recombines TRBV5-5 with TRBJ1-2; TRBD1 might be the D (6 bases). The germline V and J ends were trimmed by 4 bases and 5 bases, with 18 bases remaining between them. CDR1 SGHKS and CDR2 YYEKEE come from the germline V gene (reference sequence). The CDR3 covers 15 residues.

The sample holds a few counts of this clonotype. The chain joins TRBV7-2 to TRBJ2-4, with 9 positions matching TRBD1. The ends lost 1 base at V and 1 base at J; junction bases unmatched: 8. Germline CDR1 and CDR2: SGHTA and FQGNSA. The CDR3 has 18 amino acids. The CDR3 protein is CASSLEGTGRRAKNIQYF. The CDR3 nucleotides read TGTGCCAGCAGCTTAGAGGGGACAGGGAGACGTGCCAAAAACATTCAGTACTTC.

CDR3 residues: CASSSGTLGSPLHF. As DNA, the CDR3 is TGTGCCAGCAGCTCCGGGACACTCGGTTCACCCCTCCACTTT. The rearrangement joins TRBV6-1 to TRBJ1-6, with D perhaps matching TRBD1 (6 bases). The germline V gene has CDR1 MNHNS and CDR2 SASEGT. Trimming shortened V by 6 bases and J by 9 bases, and 15 bases separated the two germline ends. This CDR3 spans 14 amino acids.

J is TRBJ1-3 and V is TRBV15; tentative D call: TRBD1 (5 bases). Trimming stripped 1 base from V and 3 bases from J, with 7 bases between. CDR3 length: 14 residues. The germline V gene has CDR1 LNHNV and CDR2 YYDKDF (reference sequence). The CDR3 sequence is CATSRGGVGNTIYF. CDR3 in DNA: TGTGCCACCAGCAGAGGAGGGGTTGGAAACACCATATATTTT. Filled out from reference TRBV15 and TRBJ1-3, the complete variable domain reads DAMVIQNPRYQVTQFGKPVTLSCSQTLNHNVMYWYQQKSSQAPKLLFHYYDKDFNNEADTPDNFQSRRPNTSFCFLDIRSPGLGDTAMYLCATSRGGVGNTIYFGEGSWLTVV.